This TCR beta chain emerged from a study of spatial heterogeneity in lung cancer. This CDR3 contains 15 residues. Germline V gene sequence: CDR1 SGHVS, CDR2 FNYEAQ. The J segment lost 3 bases and the V segment lost 3 bases, leaving 1 base of the junction unmatched. Every molecule of TCR cDNA had its own unique molecular identifier. TCRdb re-called the 5' RACE reads with MiXCR, one entry per CDR3 protein. The table lists over 45,000 distinct CDR3 sequences, approximately 5% of them singletons. This clonotype was recorded many times. The time point was: sample taken at primary tumor resection. Without sorting, whole RNA was sequenced from tumor, nontumor lung or frozen PBMC.

The origin of this receptor is a male donor with early-stage non-small cell lung cancer. This specimen was PBMCs, taken at surgery. The chain links TRBV7-6 to TRBJ2-1, with TRBD2 matching over 11 bases. As DNA, the CDR3 is TGTGCCAGCAGCTTGGGACTAGCGGACTACAATGAGCAGTTCTTC. This gives the protein CASSLGLADYNEQFF.